Listed here are 30 T cell receptor beta chains from one sample, sequenced in a study of T cells after yellow fever vaccination. TCRdb recomputed calls from the 5' RACE reads with MiXCR, one row per CDR3 protein. The top ten hold more than 12% of the sample, which has hundreds of thousands of distinct CDR3 sequences, 9% to 15% seen once. This specimen was PBMCs, taken on the day of the yellow fever booster vaccination. The receptors originated from a man between 25 and 39 years old who received the YFV17D yellow fever vaccine.

The rearrangement links TRBV19 to TRBJ2-3; D is ambiguous. Germline values: CDR1 LNHDA, CDR2 SQIVND (reference sequence). This CDR3 region has 11 residues. V gave up 7 bases and J gave up 4 bases, with 6 bases separating them. CDR3: CASTTSDTQYF. DNA for the CDR3: TGTGCCAGTACCACGTCAGATACGCAGTATTTT.

The genes are TRBV7-2 and TRBJ1-2; 9 bases match TRBD1. Germline V gene data show CDR1 as SGHTA and CDR2 as FQGNSA. The J segment lost 5 bases and the V segment lost 6 bases, leaving 7 bases of the junction unmatched. The CDR3 has 14 residues. The CDR3 DNA reads TGTGCCAGCAGAACCGGGGACAGGGTTTATGGCTACACCTTC. It yields the protein CASRTGDRVYGYTF.

This clonotype came up a few times. The rearrangement links TRBV5-6 to TRBJ2-2; D not resolved. The CDR3 is made up of 14 amino acids. Germline V gene data show CDR1 as SGHDT and CDR2 as YYEEEE. With 0 bases removed from V and 6 bases from J, the gap between germline ends came to 9 bases. The CDR3 nucleotides are TGTGCCAGCAGCTTGGTCCACGGGTCCGGGGAGCTGTTTTTT. This sequence encodes CASSLVHGSGELFF.

This chain links TRBV5-1 with TRBJ2-2; 7 bases map to TRBD1. This CDR3 contains 15 residues. After removal of 3 bases from V and 6 bases from J, the junction contained 8 bases not matched to a gene. Germline lookup yields CDR1 SGHRS and CDR2 YFSETQ. CDR3 bases: TGCGCCAGCAGCTATAGACAGGGTGACCCCGGGGAGCTGTTTTTT. It yields the protein CASSYRQGDPGELFF.

The rearrangement links TRBV3-1 to TRBJ1-5, with TRBD1 as a possible D gene (6 bases). Per the germline V gene, CDR1 is LGHDT and CDR2 is YNNKEL (reference sequence). Trimming shortened V by 4 bases and J by 1 base, and 11 bases separated the two germline ends. CDR3 size: 15 residues. CDR3 sequence (DNA): TGTGCCAGCAGCCTGGGACACGGGAGCAATCAGCCCCAGCATTTT. Residues: CASSLGHGSNQPQHF.

This clonotype has a handful of counts. The chain joins TRBV10-3 to TRBJ1-5; D unclear. This CDR3 has 14 residues. The germline gives CDR1 ENHRY, CDR2 SYGVKD. Between the trimmed V and J ends, which lost 0 bases and 5 bases, there was a span of 8 bases. The CDR3 region is CAISESRGDQPQHF. The CDR3 DNA is TGTGCCATCAGTGAGTCGCGGGGAGATCAGCCCCAGCATTTT.

The chain is built from TRBV6-1 and TRBJ1-1, with TRBD1 identical over 7 bases. The trim removed 6 bases at V and 4 bases at J, leaving 11 bases unmatched. The CDR3 loop spans 15 amino acids. Germline loops: CDR1 MNHNS, CDR2 SASEGT. The CDR3 bases are TGTGCCAGCAGCCCTAGGGGACAGCTGAGCACTGAAGCTTTCTTT. This translates into CASSPRGQLSTEAFF.

This clonotype was counted between two and nine times. The chain carries TRBV25-1 and TRBJ2-1; D perhaps matches TRBD1 (5 bases). V lost 6 bases to trimming and J lost 1 base, with 16 bases between them. Germline values: CDR1 MGHDK, CDR2 SYGVNS. This CDR3 is 16 amino acids long. CDR3: CASRNQGAGSYNEQFF. The CDR3, as DNA: TGTGCCAGCAGAAACCAGGGTGCAGGGTCCTACAATGAGCAGTTCTTC.

The V gene is TRBV7-2, the J gene TRBJ1-1; D gene ambiguous. Germline lookup yields CDR1 SGHTA and CDR2 FQGNSA. The CDR3 runs to 15 residues. Trimming cost V 0 bases and J 1 base, with 9 bases left between them. The CDR3 DNA reads as TGTGCCAGCAGCTTAGCGAGTACTCCGAACACTGAAGCTTTCTTT. Translating gives CASSLASTPNTEAFF.

Only a few counts were recorded for this clonotype. This sequence joins TRBV6-2 or TRBV6-3 and TRBJ2-3, with D possibly being TRBD1 or TRBD2 (5 bases each). In germline, CDR1 is MNHEY, CDR2 SVGEGT. Trimming took off 6 bases at V and 5 bases at J, with 12 bases between the two ends. CDR3 length equals 13 residues. The DNA of the CDR3 is TGTGCCAGCAGCCCGGGACCCGGAGATACGCAGTATTTT. Amino acids: CASSPGPGDTQYF.

This clonotype occurred a few times. This chain joins TRBV5-1 and TRBJ1-4; the D is unclear. The germline V gene encodes CDR1 SGHRS and CDR2 YFSETQ. The CDR3 sequence is 18 residues long. The V and J ends lost 0 bases and 4 bases respectively, with 19 bases between them. CDR3 region: CASSLGPHSSRNNEKLFF. CDR3 nucleotides: TGCGCCAGCAGCTTGGGGCCCCACAGTAGCCGCAATAATGAAAAACTGTTTTTT.

This chain uses TRBV5-4 with TRBJ1-6; D is unclear. There are 15 residues in the CDR3. From germline, CDR1 is SGHNT and CDR2 YYREEE (reference sequence). Trimming cost V 0 bases and J 7 bases, with 11 bases left between them. For the CDR3, the DNA is TGTGCCAGCAGCTTGGATCCGGGGATAAATTCACCCCTCCACTTT. Amino acids: CASSLDPGINSPLHF.

This chain uses TRBV4-3 with TRBJ2-2; 10 positions agree with TRBD2. The CDR3 has 16 amino acids. V lost 0 bases and J lost 4; bases outside the gene matches: 2. The V gene's germline CDR1 is LGHNA and CDR2 YSLEER. CDR3 nucleotide sequence: TGCGCCAGCAGCCAAGATCTAGCGGGAGTCACCGGGGAGCTGTTTTTT. It codes for CASSQDLAGVTGELFF.

The table lists this clonotype with a few counts. The chain uses TRBV7-9 and TRBJ2-1, with TRBD1 as a possible D gene (6 bases). The V and J ends lost 5 bases and 15 bases respectively, with 14 bases between them. This CDR3 comprises 11 residues. Germline values: CDR1 SEHNR, CDR2 FQNEAQ (reference sequence). The chain's CDR3 is CASSPGVMTFF. CDR3 bases: TGTGCCAGCAGCCCAGGGGTCATGACGTTCTTC.

V gene TRBV5-1 combines with J gene TRBJ1-5, with TRBD1 as a possible D gene (5 bases). The germline gives CDR1 SGHRS, CDR2 YFSETQ. The CDR3 extends over 16 amino acids. Deletions cut 4 bases from V and 4 bases from J, with 18 bases between. The CDR3 DNA sequence: TGCGCCAGCAGCCCGGAGGGGTCCTTGGCAAATCAGCCCCAGCATTTT. Protein product: CASSPEGSLANQPQHF.

This clonotype was observed a handful of times. The chain employs TRBV10-3 and TRBJ2-1, with 11 bases matching TRBD2. Germline V lookup: CDR1 ENHRY, CDR2 SYGVKD. V dropped 0 bases and J dropped 10; count of bases not matched to a gene: 11. The CDR3 extends over 17 amino acids. DNA of the CDR3: TGTGCCATCAGTGAGTCGAAAGGGACTAGCGGAGGCACGGAGCAGTTCTTC. Translated, it gives CAISESKGTSGGTEQFF.

The chain is built from TRBV11-3 and TRBJ2-1; maybe TRBD1 (6 bases). Germline CDR1 reads SGHNT; CDR2 reads YENEEA. The CDR3 runs to 14 residues. Between the trimmed V and J ends, which lost 5 bases and 6 bases, there was a span of 14 bases. CDR3 in DNA: TGTGCCAGCAGCCTGGACAGCAAGATCAATGAGCAGTTCTTC. It yields the protein CASSLDSKINEQFF.

This clonotype turned up a few times. This chain links TRBV18 with TRBJ1-4, with D possibly matching TRBD1 (5 bases). Trimming took 3 bases from V and 7 from J, leaving 12 bases between them. Germline CDR1 KGHSH, CDR2 LQKENI. The CDR3 is 14 residues long. CDR3 in DNA: TGTGCCAGCTCACCGACGGATCAGGGTGAAAAACTGTTTTTT. This gives the protein CASSPTDQGEKLFF. Supplemented by reference TRBV18 and TRBJ1-4, the full variable domain reads NAGVMQNPRHLVRRRGQEARLRCSPMKGHSHVYWYRQLPEEGLKFMVYLQKENIIDESGMPKERFSAEFPKEGPSILRIQQVVRGDSAAYFCASSPTDQGEKLFFGSGTQLSVL.

This clonotype was observed a few times. The rearrangement uses TRBV20-1 and TRBJ2-4, with 9 nucleotides matching TRBD2. After removal of 0 bases from V and 8 bases from J, the junction contained 8 bases not matched to a gene. There are 15 residues in the CDR3. Germline lookup yields CDR1 DFQATT and CDR2 SNEGSKA (reference sequence). The CDR3 bases are TGCAGTGCTAGAGACCCCCTAGCGGGGAGAGACATTCAGTACTTC. As protein: CSARDPLAGRDIQYF.

In this sample, this clonotype turned up a few times. The V call is TRBV4-1, the J call TRBJ2-1; 12 bases match TRBD2. Germline CDR1 reads MGHRA; CDR2 reads YSYEKL. The CDR3 sequence is 17 residues long. Trimming cost V 3 bases and J 3 bases; bases outside gene matches: 6. CDR3 amino acids: CASSQLLAGGLYNEQFF. DNA of the CDR3: TGCGCCAGCAGCCAGTTACTAGCGGGAGGACTCTACAATGAGCAGTTCTTC.

This clonotype has ten or more counts. The rearrangement joins TRBV20-1 to TRBJ2-2; 7 bases are shared with TRBD1. The CDR3 sequence is 14 residues long. The germline CDR1 and CDR2 sequences are DFQATT and SNEGSKA (reference sequence). V lost 5 bases and J lost 1; bases outside the gene matches: 4. CDR3 in amino acids: CSAHGTVNTGELFF. Here the CDR3 DNA reads TGCAGTGCTCACGGGACAGTGAACACCGGGGAGCTGTTTTTT.

This clonotype has only a few counts. The chain is built from TRBV18 and TRBJ2-1; D not resolved. The CDR3 runs 12 residues. Deletions cut 2 bases from V and 5 bases from J, with 4 bases between. Germline CDR1 KGHSH, CDR2 LQKENI. CDR3 bases: TGTGCCAGCTCACCAAACGACAATGAGCAGTTCTTC. Its translation: CASSPNDNEQFF.

This clonotype was detected a few times. This sequence joins TRBV24-1 and TRBJ2-3; D is unresolved. Germline V gene lookup returns CDR1 KGHDR and CDR2 SFDVKD. The V gene lost 2 bases and the J gene lost 0 bases, with 14 bases spanning the gap. This CDR3 spans 17 amino acids. DNA for the CDR3: TGTGCCACCAGTGATTCCCCTGCCGGAGAAAGCACAGATACGCAGTATTTT. It is translated as CATSDSPAGESTDTQYF.

DNA for the CDR3: TGTGCCAGCAGCCAGTTACGGGGGCGGGAAGCTTTCTTT. Translation gives CASSQLRGREAFF. The chain carries TRBV3-1 and TRBJ1-1; D may be TRBD1 (6 bases). CDR3 length equals 13 residues. Trimming shortened V by 3 bases and J by 8 bases, and 13 bases separated the two germline ends. CDR1 and CDR2 (germline): LGHDT, YNNKEL (reference sequence).

This clonotype was picked up one time. The rearrangement joins TRBV20-1 to TRBJ2-5; D remains unclear. Deletions cut 0 bases from V and 4 bases from J, with 9 bases between. The CDR3 length is 13 residues. Germline CDR1 DFQATT, CDR2 SNEGSKA (reference sequence). Written as DNA, the CDR3 is TGCAGTGCTAGAGATAGAGATGGAGAGACCCAGTACTTC. This sequence encodes CSARDRDGETQYF.

The chain carries TRBV29-1 and TRBJ2-3; D uncertain. CDR1 and CDR2 (germline): SQVTM, ANQGSEA. The CDR3 totals 12 residues. V was trimmed by 6 bases and J by 5 bases, leaving 12 bases between them. DNA of the CDR3: TGCAGCGTGGATGAACTGGGAGATACGCAGTATTTT. It translates to CSVDELGDTQYF.

This sequence joins TRBV29-1 and TRBJ2-5, with TRBD1 identical over 8 bases. Germline V CDR1 and CDR2: SQVTM, ANQGSEA. V shed 5 bases and J 1 base; nucleotides not matched to a gene: 6. This CDR3 contains 14 residues. CDR3 region: CSVRGQGGQETQYF. The CDR3 nucleotides are TGCAGCGTTAGAGGACAGGGTGGCCAAGAGACCCAGTACTTC.

This clonotype was seen a few times. The genes are TRBV6-5 and TRBJ1-2; maybe TRBD1 (5 bases). V was pared by 2 bases and J by 1 base, with 11 bases between. The germline CDR1 and CDR2 sequences are MNHEY and SVGAGI. The CDR3 consists of 15 residues. The CDR3 sequence: CASSYRDSGNYGYTF. The CDR3 DNA is TGTGCCAGCAGTTACCGGGACTCCGGTAACTATGGCTACACCTTC.

The genes are TRBV6-2 or TRBV6-3 and TRBJ2-7; unclear D gene. Trimming stripped 6 bases from V and 0 bases from J, with 15 bases between. CDR1 is MNHEY and CDR2 is SVGEGT in the germline V gene. This CDR3 region has 15 residues. DNA for the CDR3: TGTGCCAGCAGCACCTCTCACAGCCGCTCCTACGAGCAGTACTTC. Translated, it gives CASSTSHSRSYEQYF.

This clonotype was recorded a few times. The V call is TRBV28, the J call TRBJ2-2; D might be TRBD1 (6 bases). Between the trimmed V and J ends, which lost 6 bases and 7 bases, there was a span of 24 bases. The CDR3 consists of 17 residues. The germline V gene encodes CDR1 MDHEN and CDR2 SYDVKM. The CDR3 DNA follows: TGTGCCAGCAGCCACCTCCTCAGGGGCAGGCGGGTCGGGGAGCTGTTTTTT. Protein sequence: CASSHLLRGRRVGELFF.